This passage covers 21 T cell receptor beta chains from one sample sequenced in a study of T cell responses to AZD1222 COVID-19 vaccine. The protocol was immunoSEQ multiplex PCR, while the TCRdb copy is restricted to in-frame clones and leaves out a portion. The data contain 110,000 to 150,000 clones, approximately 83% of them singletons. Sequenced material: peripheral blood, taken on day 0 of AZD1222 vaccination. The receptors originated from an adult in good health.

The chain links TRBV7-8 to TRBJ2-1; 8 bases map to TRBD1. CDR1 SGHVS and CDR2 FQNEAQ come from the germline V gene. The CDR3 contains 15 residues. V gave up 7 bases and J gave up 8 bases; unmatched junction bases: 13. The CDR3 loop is CASKTRRQGRDEQFF. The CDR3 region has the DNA TGTGCCAGCAAGACCCGTAGACAGGGGCGGGATGAGCAGTTCTTC.

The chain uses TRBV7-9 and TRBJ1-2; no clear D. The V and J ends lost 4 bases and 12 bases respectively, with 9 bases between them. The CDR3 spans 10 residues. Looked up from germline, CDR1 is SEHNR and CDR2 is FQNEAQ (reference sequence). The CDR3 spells CASSSSPHTF. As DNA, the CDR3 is TGTGCCAGCAGCTCCAGCCCCCACACCTTC.

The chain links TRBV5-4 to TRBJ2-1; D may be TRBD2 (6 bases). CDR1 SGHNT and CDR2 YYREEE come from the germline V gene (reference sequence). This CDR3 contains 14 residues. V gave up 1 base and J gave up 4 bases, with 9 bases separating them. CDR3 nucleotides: TGTGCCAGCAGCTTGATTAGCGGATACAATGAGCAGTTCTTC. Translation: CASSLISGYNEQFF.

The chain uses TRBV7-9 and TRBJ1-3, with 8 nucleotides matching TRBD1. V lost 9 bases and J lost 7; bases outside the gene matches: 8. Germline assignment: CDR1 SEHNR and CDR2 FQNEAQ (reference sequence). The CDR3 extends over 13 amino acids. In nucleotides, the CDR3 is TGTGCCAGTTCGCAGGGGGCGGCTAACACCATATATTTT. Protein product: CASSQGAANTIYF.

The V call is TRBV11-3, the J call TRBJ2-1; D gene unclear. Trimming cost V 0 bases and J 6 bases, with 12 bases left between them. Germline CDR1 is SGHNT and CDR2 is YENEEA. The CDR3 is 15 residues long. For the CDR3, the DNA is TGTGCCAGCAGCTTAGAAAGCGTTGCCGGCAATGAGCAGTTCTTC. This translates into CASSLESVAGNEQFF.

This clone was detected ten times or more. The CDR3 protein is CASRVGRAGTEAFF. In nucleotides, the CDR3 is TGTGCCAGCAGAGTCGGGAGGGCGGGGACTGAAGCTTTCTTT. V gene TRBV27 combines with J gene TRBJ1-1; D uncertain. Per germline, CDR1 MNHEY and CDR2 SMNVEV (reference sequence). This CDR3 has 14 amino acids. The ends were cut back, 6 bases at V and 5 bases at J, with 16 bases in the middle.

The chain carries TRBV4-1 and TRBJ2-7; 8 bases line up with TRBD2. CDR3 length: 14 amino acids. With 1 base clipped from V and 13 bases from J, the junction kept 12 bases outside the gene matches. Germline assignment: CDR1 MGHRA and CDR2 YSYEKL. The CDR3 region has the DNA TGCGCCAGCAGCCAAGCCGAGGCGGGACTAGATCTATACTTC. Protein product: CASSQAEAGLDLYF.

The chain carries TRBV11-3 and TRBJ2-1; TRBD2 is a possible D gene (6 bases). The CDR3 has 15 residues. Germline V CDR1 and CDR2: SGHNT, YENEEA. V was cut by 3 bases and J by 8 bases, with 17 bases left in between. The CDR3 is CASSFTSTGGDEQFF. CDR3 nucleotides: TGTGCCAGCAGCTTTACCAGCACAGGAGGGGATGAGCAGTTCTTC.

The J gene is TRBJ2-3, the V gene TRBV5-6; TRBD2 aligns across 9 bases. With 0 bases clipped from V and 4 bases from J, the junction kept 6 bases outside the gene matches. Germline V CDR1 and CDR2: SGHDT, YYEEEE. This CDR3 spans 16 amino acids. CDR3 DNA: TGTGCCAGCAGCTTGGTTCAGCGGGGGGATGCAGATACGCAGTATTTT. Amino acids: CASSLVQRGDADTQYF. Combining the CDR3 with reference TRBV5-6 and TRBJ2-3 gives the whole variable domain DAGVTQSPTHLIKTRGQQVTLRCSPKSGHDTVSWYQQALGQGPQFIFQYYEEEERQRGNFPDRFSGHQFPNYSSELNVNALLLGDSALYLCASSLVQRGDADTQYFGPGTRLTVL.

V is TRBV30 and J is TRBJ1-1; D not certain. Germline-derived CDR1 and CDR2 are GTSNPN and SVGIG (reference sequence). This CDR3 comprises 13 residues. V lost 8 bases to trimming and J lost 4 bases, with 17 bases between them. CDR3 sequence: CAVKHYVGTEAFF. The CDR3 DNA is TGTGCCGTTAAACATTACGTGGGCACTGAAGCTTTCTTT. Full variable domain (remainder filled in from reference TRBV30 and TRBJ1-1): SQTIHQWPATLVQPVGSPLSLECTVEGTSNPNLYWYRQAAGRGLQLLFYSVGIGQISSEVPQNLSASRPQDRQFILSSKKLLLSDSGFYLCAVKHYVGTEAFFGQGTRLTVV.

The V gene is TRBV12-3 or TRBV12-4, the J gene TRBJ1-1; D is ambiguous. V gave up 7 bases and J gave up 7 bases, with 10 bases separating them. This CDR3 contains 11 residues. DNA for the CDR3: TGTGCCAGCACGATGAAACGTGAAGCTTTCTTT. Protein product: CASTMKREAFF.

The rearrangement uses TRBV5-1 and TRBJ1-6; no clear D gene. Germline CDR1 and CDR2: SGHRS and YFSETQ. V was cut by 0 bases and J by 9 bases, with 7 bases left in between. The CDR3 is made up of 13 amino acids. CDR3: CASSLVARSPLHF. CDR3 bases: TGCGCCAGCAGCTTGGTCGCACGTTCACCCCTCCACTTT.

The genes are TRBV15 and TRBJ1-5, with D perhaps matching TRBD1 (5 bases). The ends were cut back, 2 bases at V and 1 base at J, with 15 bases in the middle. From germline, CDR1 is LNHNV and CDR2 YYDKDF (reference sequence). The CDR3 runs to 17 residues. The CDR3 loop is CATSRPEDTGSNQPQHF. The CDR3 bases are TGTGCCACCAGCAGACCAGAGGACACTGGGAGCAATCAGCCCCAGCATTTT. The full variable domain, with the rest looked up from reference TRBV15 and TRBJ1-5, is DAMVIQNPRYQVTQFGKPVTLSCSQTLNHNVMYWYQQKSSQAPKLLFHYYDKDFNNEADTPDNFQSRRPNTSFCFLDIRSPGLGDTAMYLCATSRPEDTGSNQPQHFGDGTRLSIL.

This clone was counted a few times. CDR3 amino acids: CASSLEGLAGVETQYF. The CDR3 region has the DNA TGTGCCAGCAGCTTAGAGGGGTTAGCGGGAGTGGAGACCCAGTACTTC. The chain has TRBV11-2 and TRBJ2-5, with 9 positions matching TRBD2. J lost 5 bases, V lost 0 bases, and 7 bases had no gene match. CDR1 SGHAT and CDR2 FQNNGV come from the germline V gene. The length of the CDR3 is 16 residues. Combining the CDR3 with reference TRBV11-2 and TRBJ2-5 gives the whole variable domain EAGVAQSPRYKIIEKRQSVAFWCNPISGHATLYWYQQILGQGPKLLIQFQNNGVVDDSQLPKDRFSAERLKGVDSTLKIQPAKLEDSAVYLCASSLEGLAGVETQYFGPGTRLLVL.

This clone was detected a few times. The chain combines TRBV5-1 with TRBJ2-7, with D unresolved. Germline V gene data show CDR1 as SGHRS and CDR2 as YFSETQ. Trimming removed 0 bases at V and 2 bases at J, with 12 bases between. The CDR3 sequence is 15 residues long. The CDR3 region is CASSLVAGPTYEQYF. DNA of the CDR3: TGCGCCAGCAGCTTGGTGGCAGGTCCGACCTACGAGCAGTACTTC. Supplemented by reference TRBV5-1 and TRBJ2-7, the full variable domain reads KAGVTQTPRYLIKTRGQQVTLSCSPISGHRSVSWYQQTPGQGLQFLFEYFSETQRNKGNFPGRFSGRQFSNSRSEMNVSTLELGDSALYLCASSLVAGPTYEQYFGPGTRLTVT.

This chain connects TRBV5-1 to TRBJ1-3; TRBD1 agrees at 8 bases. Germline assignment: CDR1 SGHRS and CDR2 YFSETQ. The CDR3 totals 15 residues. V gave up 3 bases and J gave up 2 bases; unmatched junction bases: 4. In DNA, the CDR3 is TGCGCCAGCAGCTCCGGGACAGGTCCTGGAAACACCATATATTTT. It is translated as CASSSGTGPGNTIYF. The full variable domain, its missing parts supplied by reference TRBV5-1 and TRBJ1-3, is KAGVTQTPRYLIKTRGQQVTLSCSPISGHRSVSWYQQTPGQGLQFLFEYFSETQRNKGNFPGRFSGRQFSNSRSEMNVSTLELGDSALYLCASSSGTGPGNTIYFGEGSWLTVV.

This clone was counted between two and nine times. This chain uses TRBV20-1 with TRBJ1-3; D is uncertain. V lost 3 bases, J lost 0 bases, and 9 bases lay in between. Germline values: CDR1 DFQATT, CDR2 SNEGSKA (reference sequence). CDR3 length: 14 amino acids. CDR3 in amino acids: CSASFGSSGNTIYF. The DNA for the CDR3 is TGCAGTGCTAGTTTCGGATCCTCTGGAAACACCATATATTTT.

The CDR3 sequence: CASSRRGSGNNSPLHF. CDR3 DNA sequence: TGCGCCAGCAGTCGCAGGGGGTCAGGCAATAATTCACCCCTCCACTTT. The V gene is TRBV23-1, the J gene TRBJ1-6; 7 nucleotides match TRBD1. TRBV23-1 has ORF status, its function being uncertain. CDR3 length equals 16 residues. Germline trimming cut 4 bases from V and 5 bases from J; bases unmatched to any gene: 8.

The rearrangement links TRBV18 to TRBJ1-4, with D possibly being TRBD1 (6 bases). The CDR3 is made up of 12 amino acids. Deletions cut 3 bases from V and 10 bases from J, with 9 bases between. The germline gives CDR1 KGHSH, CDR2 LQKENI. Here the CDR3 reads CASSPGQGKLFF. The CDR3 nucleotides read TGTGCCAGCTCACCGGGACAAGGAAAACTGTTTTTT.

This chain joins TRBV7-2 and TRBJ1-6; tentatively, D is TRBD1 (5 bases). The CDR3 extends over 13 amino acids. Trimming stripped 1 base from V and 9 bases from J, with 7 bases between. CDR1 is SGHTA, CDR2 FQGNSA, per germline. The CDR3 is CASSLGGFSPLHF. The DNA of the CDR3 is TGTGCCAGCAGCTTAGGGGGGTTTTCACCCCTCCACTTT.

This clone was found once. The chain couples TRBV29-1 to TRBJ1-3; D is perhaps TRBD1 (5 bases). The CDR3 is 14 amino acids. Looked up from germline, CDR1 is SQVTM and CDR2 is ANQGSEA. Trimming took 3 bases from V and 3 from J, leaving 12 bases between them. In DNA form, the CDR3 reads TGCAGCGTTGACGGGCAGGGAGGTGGAAACACCATATATTTT. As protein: CSVDGQGGGNTIYF. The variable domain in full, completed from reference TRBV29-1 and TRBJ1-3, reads SAVISQKPSRDICQRGTSLTIQCQVDSQVTMMFWYRQQPGQSLTLIATANQGSEATYESGFVIDKFPISRPNLTFSTLTVSNMSPEDSSIYLCSVDGQGGGNTIYFGEGSWLTVV.